These T cell receptor beta chains were read from a single sample in a study of control samples from healthy donors and cancer patients. The method was immunoSEQ multiplex PCR; TCRdb's version includes in-frame clones alone and lacks a portion of them. The profile shows 160,000 or so clones, 85% to 95% of them singletons. Sequences were obtained from blood. The receptors originated from a woman between 40 and 50 years old in good health. Each CDR3 is given with its conserved first and last residue. Fields, in order: J gene, V gene, clone size, CDR3 protein. Not every row has a clone size; where given, it reads once, few, many or a size class.

>TRBJ1-3|TRBV6-5|.
CASSYSAENTIYF
>TRBJ1-4|TRBV5-6|.
CASSLYVRGMDEKLFF
>TRBJ1-1|TRBV6-5|.
CASSNRGVNTEAFF
>TRBJ2-5|TRBV5-5|few
CASSFALAGGETQYF
>TRBJ2-5|TRBV5-4|.
CASSAVAGETQYF
>TRBJ2-3|TRBV7-9|.
CASSRVGDTQYF
>TRBJ2-7|TRBV28|once
CASSPPLAGGRYEQYF
>TRBJ1-6|TRBV9|.
CASSVYTGYGVSPLHF
>TRBJ2-2|TRBV5-6|.
CASTKGGDRDTGELFF
>TRBJ2-1|TRBV7-9|.
CASRVGGGEQFF
>TRBJ2-2|TRBV7-9|.
CASSLDGQGAWNTGELFF
>TRBJ2-3|TRBV4-3|.
CASSQDFYGTQYF
>TRBJ2-5|TRBV7-3|.
CASSPQWAREETQYF
>TRBJ1-5|TRBV15|.
CATSGYKANQPQHF
>TRBJ2-1|TRBV11-2|.
CASSPLTGYNEQFF
>TRBJ2-7|TRBV5-6|.
CASSPTTGARYEQYF
>TRBJ2-1|TRBV15|.
CATSRDLSSYNEQFF
>TRBJ2-2|TRBV7-2|.
CASSLVIINGELFF
>TRBJ2-7|TRBV11-2|.
CASSSGGWRQGAPPNEQYF
>TRBJ2-1|TRBV5-8|.
CASSLVQGPYNEQFF
>TRBJ2-7|TRBV4-1|.
CASSQARGAVYEQYF
>TRBJ1-1|TRBV2|.
CAAQGVRTEAFF
>TRBJ1-1|TRBV18|.
CASSPGLNTEAFF
>TRBJ2-2|TRBV9|.
CASKLGGASGDGGELFF
>TRBJ1-2|TRBV6-5|.
CASIPMEGIYGYTF
>TRBJ2-1|TRBV28|.
CASSSPSSYNEQFF
>TRBJ2-7|TRBV7-8|.
CASSFRDRGTYEQYF
>TRBJ1-1|TRBV11-2|once
CASSSGPINGAFF
>TRBJ2-1|TRBV7-9|.
CASSPRGSGGSSYNEQFF
>TRBJ1-2|TRBV14|.
CASSQAPGEVYGYTF
>TRBJ1-1|TRBV18|.
CASSPGTGVRTEAFF
>TRBJ2-7|TRBV19|.
CASRLGTSGSFEQYF
>TRBJ1-1|TRBV30|.
CALDREATEAFF
>TRBJ2-1|TRBV11-2|.
CASSLERSTGGEQFF
>TRBJ2-7|TRBV7-9|.
CASSLGTTEQYF
>TRBJ2-1|TRBV18|.
CASSPGTRGSYNEQFF
>TRBJ1-1|TRBV12-1|.
CASSTRGGHEAFF
>TRBJ1-1|TRBV7-8|.
CASTLLGGASDTEAFF
>TRBJ1-5|TRBV5-1|.
CASSKDGHSNQPQHF
>TRBJ1-6|TRBV4-3|.
CASSQGVGPESLHF
>TRBJ1-1|TRBV6-2/TRBV6-3|.
CASSFNGEGDTEAFF
>TRBJ2-7|TRBV10-3|.
CATNGRGSVDSYEQYF
>TRBJ1-1|TRBV7-9|.
CASSSQSRGVAFF
>TRBJ1-1|TRBV11-2|.
CASSFRANTEAFF
>TRBJ2-1|TRBV11-3|.
CASSSRTGYGSYNEQFF
>TRBJ1-2|TRBV12-3/TRBV12-4|.
CASSREGLAGYTF
>TRBJ1-1|TRBV12-3/TRBV12-4|.
CASSFVQGLEAFF
>TRBJ1-5|TRBV18|.
CASSPRGNQPQHF
>TRBJ1-5|TRBV19|.
CASSIAGAQDQPQHF